This TCR beta chain emerged from a study of blood T cell repertoires in COVID-19. At the level of the study: There were acute and convalescent COVID-19 samples, and they came from the United States, Italy and Spain. The cDNA or gDNA used as material had been derived from T cells, B-cell-depleted T cells, or PBMCs.

The V gene's germline CDR1 is MNHNS and CDR2 SASEGT. With V trimmed by 3 bases and J by 4 bases, 4 bases remained unmatched. There are 14 residues in the CDR3. Original handling: Cell counts per sample came from amplifying reference gene primers. Assay used: immunoSEQ multiplex PCR; TCRdb lists only in-frame clones, some missing. That table supplies the V and J calls and clone size; D and trimming were determined from the DNA. The table includes approximately 260,000 clones, around 90% detected once. Seattle researchers signed up patients amid active infection and tracked them longitudinally. Sequenced: peripheral blood. The V and J genes are TRBV6-1 and TRBJ1-2, with 8 nucleotides matching TRBD1. This TCR was sampled from an older woman with COVID-19, enrolled during active disease. The CDR3 sequence is CASSEPGGFYGYTF. CDR3 sequence (DNA): TGTGCCAGCAGTGAGCCAGGGGGCTTCTATGGCTACACCTTC.